A selection of T cell receptor beta chains follows, all from one sample in a study of T cells after yellow fever vaccination. TCRdb passed the 5' RACE reads through MiXCR, listing each CDR3 protein once. The data contain a few hundred thousand distinct CDR3 sequences, about 4.5% of them singletons. Here the sequenced sample was PBMCs, taken 15 days after the yellow fever booster vaccination. All receptors derive from a young man who received the YFV17D yellow fever vaccine. Both conserved end residues are part of each CDR3. A D gene is named only where the DNA matches it firmly. Some rows have no size entry. The others give once, few or many, or a class for an expanded clone.

>TRBV19|.|TRBJ2-1|.
CASSIMGELRHEQFF
TGTGCCAGTAGTATTATGGGGGAATTGAGGCATGAGCAGTTCTTC
>TRBV7-2|.|TRBJ1-5|.
CASSFATGAQQPQHF
TGTGCCAGCAGCTTCGCTACGGGGGCTCAACAGCCCCAGCATTTT
>TRBV6-5|few|TRBJ2-7|.
CASSYGQSNYEQYF
TGTGCCAGCAGTTACGGGCAGAGCAACTACGAGCAGTACTTC
>TRBV12-3/TRBV12-4|few|TRBJ2-5|.
CASRPRGQETQYF
TGTGCCAGCAGACCCCGGGGTCAAGAGACCCAGTACTTC
>TRBV7-5|.|TRBJ2-1|.
CISVPEAYPRGPHNEQFF
.
>TRBV27|many|TRBJ1-2|.
CASSFNGHPNYGYTF
TGTGCCAGCAGTTTCAACGGACACCCCAACTATGGCTACACCTTC
>TRBV29-1|.|TRBJ1-1|.
CSVLLFGMNTEAFF
TGCAGCGTTCTCCTGTTTGGTATGAACACTGAAGCTTTCTTT
>TRBV7-2|many|TRBJ2-3|.
CASSSLAGTDTQYF
TGTGCCAGCAGTAGTTTAGCGGGCACAGATACGCAGTATTTT
>TRBV4-3|.|TRBJ1-4|.
CASSQDRQRTEKLFF
TGCGCCAGCAGCCAAGATCGGCAGAGGACTGAAAAACTGTTTTTT
>TRBV4-1|.|TRBJ2-1|TRBD2
CASSQEAGGYNEQFF
TGCGCCAGCAGCCAAGAAGCGGGGGGGTACAATGAGCAGTTCTTC
>TRBV2|few|TRBJ1-5|TRBD1
CASSEGAGGPWEQPQHF
TGTGCCAGCAGTGAAGGGGCAGGGGGGCCCTGGGAACAGCCCCAGCATTTT
>TRBV28|.|TRBJ2-5|.
CASSLYEAPRQYF
TGTGCCAGCAGTTTATATGAGGCCCCTAGGCAGTACTTC
>TRBV7-8|.|TRBJ2-5|.
CASSLWETLETQYF
TGTGCCAGCAGCTTATGGGAGACATTAGAGACCCAGTACTTC
>TRBV2|.|TRBJ2-2|.
CASRAAMNTGELFF
TGTGCCAGCAGGGCAGCGATGAACACCGGGGAGCTGTTTTTT
>TRBV16|.|TRBJ2-2|.
CASSHRNTGELFF
TGTGCCAGCAGCCACAGAAACACCGGGGAGCTGTTTTTT
>TRBV12-3/TRBV12-4|.|TRBJ2-5|.
CASSPGREQETQYF
TGTGCCAGCAGTCCCGGACGGGAACAAGAGACCCAGTACTTC
>TRBV5-6|many|TRBJ1-2|.
CASSERQDQPQNYGYTF
TGTGCCAGCAGCGAAAGACAGGACCAACCCCAAAACTATGGCTACACCTTC
>TRBV20-1|many|TRBJ1-5|TRBD1
CSARATGPDQPQHF
TGCAGTGCTAGAGCGACAGGGCCAGATCAGCCCCAGCATTTT